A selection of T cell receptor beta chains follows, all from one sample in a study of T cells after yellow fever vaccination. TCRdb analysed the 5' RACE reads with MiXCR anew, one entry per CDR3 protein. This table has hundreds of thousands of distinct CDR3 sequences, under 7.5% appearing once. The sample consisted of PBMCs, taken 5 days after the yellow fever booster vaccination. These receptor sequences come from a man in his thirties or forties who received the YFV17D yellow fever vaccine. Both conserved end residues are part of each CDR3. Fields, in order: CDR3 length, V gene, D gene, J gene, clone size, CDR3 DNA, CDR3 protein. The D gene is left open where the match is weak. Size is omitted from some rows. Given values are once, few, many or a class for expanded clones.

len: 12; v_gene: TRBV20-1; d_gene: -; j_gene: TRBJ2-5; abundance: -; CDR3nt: TGCAGTGCTGAACAGGGTTTCGAGACCCAGTACTTC; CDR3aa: CSAEQGFETQYF
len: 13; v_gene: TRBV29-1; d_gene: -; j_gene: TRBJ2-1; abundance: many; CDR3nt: TGCAGCGTTGGGGCCAGCTCCTACAATGAGCAGTTCTTC; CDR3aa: CSVGASSYNEQFF
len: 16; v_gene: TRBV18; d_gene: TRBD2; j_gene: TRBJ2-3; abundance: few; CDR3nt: TGTGCCAGCTCACCCGCCGTGACTAGCGGGATAGATACGCAGTATTTT; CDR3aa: CASSPAVTSGIDTQYF
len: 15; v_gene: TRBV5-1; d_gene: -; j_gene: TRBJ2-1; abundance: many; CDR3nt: TGCGCCAGCAGCTTAATCCCCCTAGCAGCTAATGAGCAGTTCTTC; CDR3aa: CASSLIPLAANEQFF
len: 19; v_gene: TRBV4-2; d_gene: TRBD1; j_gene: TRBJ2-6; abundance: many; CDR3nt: TGTGCCAGCAGCCAACTAAGTTTACAGGGGAGCTCTGGGGCCAACGTCCTGACTTTC; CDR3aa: CASSQLSLQGSSGANVLTF
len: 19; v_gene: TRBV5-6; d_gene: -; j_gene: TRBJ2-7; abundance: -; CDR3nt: TGTGCCAGCAGCCCAACCGGACTCCGACTAGACCACATGTCCTACGAGCAGTACTTC; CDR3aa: CASSPTGLRLDHMSYEQYF
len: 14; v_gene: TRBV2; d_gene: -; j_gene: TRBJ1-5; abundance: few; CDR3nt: TGTGCCAGCAGTGAAGAGCATTCGAGCCAGCCCCAGCATTTT; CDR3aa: CASSEEHSSQPQHF
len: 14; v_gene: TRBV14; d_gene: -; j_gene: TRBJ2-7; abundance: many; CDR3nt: TGTGCCAGCAGCCTCTTTGTTGGGGGCTACGAGCAGTACTTC; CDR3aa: CASSLFVGGYEQYF
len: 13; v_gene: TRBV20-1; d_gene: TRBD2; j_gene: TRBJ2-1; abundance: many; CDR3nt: TGCAGTGCTACTCCGGGAGGGGGTAATGAGCAGTTCTTC; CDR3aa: CSATPGGGNEQFF
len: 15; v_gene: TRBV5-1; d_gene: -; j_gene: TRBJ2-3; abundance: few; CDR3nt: TGCGCCAGCAGCCCTTTGGGAATCAACACAGATACGCAGTATTTT; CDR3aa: CASSPLGINTDTQYF
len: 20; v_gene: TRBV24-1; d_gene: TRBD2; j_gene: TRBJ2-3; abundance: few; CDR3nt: TGTGCCACCAGTGATTTCAGGGGCGCGGCGGGAGGGCCGGTCACAGATACGCAGTATTTT; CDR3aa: CATSDFRGAAGGPVTDTQYF
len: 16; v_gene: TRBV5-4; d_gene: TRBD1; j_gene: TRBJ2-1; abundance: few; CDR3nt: TGTGCCAGCAGCTTGAAGGGACAGGGTACCTACAATGAGCAGTTCTTC; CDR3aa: CASSLKGQGTYNEQFF
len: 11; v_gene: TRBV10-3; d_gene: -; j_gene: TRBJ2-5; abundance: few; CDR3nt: TGTGCCATCAGTGACCTAGAGACCCAGTACTTC; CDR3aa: CAISDLETQYF
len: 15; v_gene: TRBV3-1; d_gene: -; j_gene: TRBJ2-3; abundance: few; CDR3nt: TGTGCCAGCAGCCAAGAAAGCTTGAGGTCAGATACGCAGTATTTT; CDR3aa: CASSQESLRSDTQYF
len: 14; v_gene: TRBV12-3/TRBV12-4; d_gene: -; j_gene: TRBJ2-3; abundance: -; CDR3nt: TGTGCCAGCAGGCCAGGGGTCGGTACAGATACGCAGTATTTT; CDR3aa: CASRPGVGTDTQYF
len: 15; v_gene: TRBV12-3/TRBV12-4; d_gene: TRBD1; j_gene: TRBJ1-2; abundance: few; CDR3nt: TGTGCCAGCAGTTCCGTGCCGACAGGGAACTATGGCTACACCTTC; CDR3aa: CASSSVPTGNYGYTF
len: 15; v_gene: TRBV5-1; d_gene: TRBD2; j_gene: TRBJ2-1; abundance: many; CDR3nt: TGCGCCAGCAGCCCGAGCGCGGGAGCCTCCAATGAGCAGTTCTTC; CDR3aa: CASSPSAGASNEQFF
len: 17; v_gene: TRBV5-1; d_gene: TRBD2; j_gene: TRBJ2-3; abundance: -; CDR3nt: TGCGCCAGCAGCCCTAAGAGAGGACTAGCGAGCACAGATACGCAGTATTTT; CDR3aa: CASSPKRGLASTDTQYF
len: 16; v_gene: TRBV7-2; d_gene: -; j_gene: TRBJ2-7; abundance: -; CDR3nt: TGTGCCAGCAGCTGGGCCAGTTATGGCACATCCTACGAGCAGTACTTC; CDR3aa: CASSWASYGTSYEQYF
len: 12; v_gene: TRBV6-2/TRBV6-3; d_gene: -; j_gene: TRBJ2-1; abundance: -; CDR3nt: TGTGCCAGCCAAGACCCACTTAGTGAGCAGTTCTTC; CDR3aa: CASQDPLSEQFF
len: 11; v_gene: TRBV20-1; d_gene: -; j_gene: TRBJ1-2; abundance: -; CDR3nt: TGCAGTGCTACATCCGGCTATGGCTACACCTTC; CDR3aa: CSATSGYGYTF
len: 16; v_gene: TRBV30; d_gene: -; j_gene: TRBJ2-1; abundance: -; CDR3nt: TGTGCCTGGAGTGTACTGGGTGGACATTCCTACAATGAGCAGTTCTTC; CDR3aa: CAWSVLGGHSYNEQFF
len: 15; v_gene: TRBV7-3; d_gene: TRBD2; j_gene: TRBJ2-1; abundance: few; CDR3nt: TGTGCCAGCAGCCACCTAGCGGGGATGAACAATGAGCAGTTCTTC; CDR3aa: CASSHLAGMNNEQFF
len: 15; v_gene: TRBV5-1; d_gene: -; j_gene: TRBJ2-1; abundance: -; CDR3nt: TGCGCCAGCAGCGGCGGGACGCAGCCTTACAATGAGCAGTTCTTC; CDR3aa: CASSGGTQPYNEQFF
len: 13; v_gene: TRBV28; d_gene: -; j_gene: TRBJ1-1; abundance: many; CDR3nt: TGTGCCAGCAGTTTTTCTCTTCAGGTTGAAGCTTTCTTT; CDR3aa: CASSFSLQVEAFF
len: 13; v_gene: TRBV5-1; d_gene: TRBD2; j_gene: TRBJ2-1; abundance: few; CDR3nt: TGCGCCAGCAAAGCGGGGTCCTACAATGAGCAGTTCTTC; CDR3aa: CASKAGSYNEQFF
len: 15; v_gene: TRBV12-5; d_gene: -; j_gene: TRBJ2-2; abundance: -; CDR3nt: TGTGCTAGTGGTTCCCGGGACTGGAACACCGGGGAGCTGTTTTTT; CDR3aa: CASGSRDWNTGELFF
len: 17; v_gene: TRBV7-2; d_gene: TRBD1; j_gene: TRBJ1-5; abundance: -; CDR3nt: TGTGCCAGCAGCTTAGGGGGGGCAGGGGGCGCGGGTGGGCCCCAGCATTTT; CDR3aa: CASSLGGAGGAGGPQHF
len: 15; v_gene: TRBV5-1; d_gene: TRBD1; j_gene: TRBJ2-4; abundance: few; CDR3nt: TGCGCCAGCAGCTTGGCCAAAGGGGGCTTAAACATTCAGTACTTC; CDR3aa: CASSLAKGGLNIQYF
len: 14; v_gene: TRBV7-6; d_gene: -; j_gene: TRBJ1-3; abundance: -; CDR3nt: TGTGCCAGCAGCCACCTAGACTCTGGAAACACCATATATTTT; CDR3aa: CASSHLDSGNTIYF
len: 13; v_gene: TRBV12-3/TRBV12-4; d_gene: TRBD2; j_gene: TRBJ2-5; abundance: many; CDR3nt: TGTGCCAGCAGCCGTGGCGGGAGAGAGACCCAGTACTTC; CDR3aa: CASSRGGRETQYF
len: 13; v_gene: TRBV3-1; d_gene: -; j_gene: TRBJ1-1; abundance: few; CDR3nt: TGTGCCAGCAGCCAAGGCGGGGGCGGTGAAGCTTTCTTT; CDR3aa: CASSQGGGGEAFF
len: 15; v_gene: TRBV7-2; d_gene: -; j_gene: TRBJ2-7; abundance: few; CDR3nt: TGTGCCAGCAGCTTCTCGGGTGGGAGTGTCCTCGAGCAGTACTTC; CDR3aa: CASSFSGGSVLEQYF
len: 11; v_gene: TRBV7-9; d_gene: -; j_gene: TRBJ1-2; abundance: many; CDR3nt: TGTGCCAGCGGTCCTGGGTATGGCTACACCTTC; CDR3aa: CASGPGYGYTF
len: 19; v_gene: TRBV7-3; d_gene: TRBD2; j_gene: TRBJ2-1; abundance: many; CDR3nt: TGTGCCAGCAGCTTATTACCCGCTAGCGGAACTAGCTCCTACAATGAGCAGTTCTTC; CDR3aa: CASSLLPASGTSSYNEQFF
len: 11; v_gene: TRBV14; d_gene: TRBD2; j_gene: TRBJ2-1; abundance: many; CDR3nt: TGTGCCAGCAGCCAGGGAGGGCGGCAGTTCTTC; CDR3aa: CASSQGGRQFF
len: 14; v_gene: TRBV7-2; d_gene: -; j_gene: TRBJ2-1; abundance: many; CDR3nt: TGTGCCAGCAGCCCCCAGGCAACCTCCAATGAGCAGTTCTTC; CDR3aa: CASSPQATSNEQFF
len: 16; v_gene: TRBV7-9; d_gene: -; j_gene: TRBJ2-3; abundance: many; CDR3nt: TGTGCCAGCAGCTTAGATATTGGCGGGGTCACAGATACGCAGTATTTT; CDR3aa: CASSLDIGGVTDTQYF
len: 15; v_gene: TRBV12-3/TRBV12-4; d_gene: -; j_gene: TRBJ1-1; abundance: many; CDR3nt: TGTGCCAGCCAAACGGGGGGCGCGAGGTCCGCTGAAGCTTTCTTT; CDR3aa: CASQTGGARSAEAFF
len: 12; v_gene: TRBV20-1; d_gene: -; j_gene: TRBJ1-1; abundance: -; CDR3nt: TGCAGTTGCCCCAATATGAACACTGAAGCTTTCTTT; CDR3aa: CSCPNMNTEAFF
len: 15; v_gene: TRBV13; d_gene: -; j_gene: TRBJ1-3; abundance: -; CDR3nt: TGTGCCAGCAGCGTGGGACAACCCTCTGGAAACACCATATATTTT; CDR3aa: CASSVGQPSGNTIYF
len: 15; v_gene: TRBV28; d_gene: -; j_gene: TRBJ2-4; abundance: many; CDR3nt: TGTGCCAGCAGTTTAATCGCTAGCCCGGGTGACATTCAGTACTTC; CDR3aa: CASSLIASPGDIQYF
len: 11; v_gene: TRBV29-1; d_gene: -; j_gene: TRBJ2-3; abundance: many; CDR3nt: TGCAGCGTTGAACGGGTGGATACGCAGTATTTT; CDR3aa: CSVERVDTQYF
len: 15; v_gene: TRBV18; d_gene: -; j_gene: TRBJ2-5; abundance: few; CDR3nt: TGTGCCAGCTCACCACCGGGCAGCGCCAAAAGGACCCAGTACTTC; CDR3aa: CASSPPGSAKRTQYF
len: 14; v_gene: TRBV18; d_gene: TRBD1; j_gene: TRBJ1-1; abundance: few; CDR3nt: TGTGCCAGCGCGTCGGGACAGACGAACACTGAAGCTTTCTTT; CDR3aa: CASASGQTNTEAFF
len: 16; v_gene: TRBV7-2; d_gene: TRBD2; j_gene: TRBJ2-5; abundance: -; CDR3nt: TGTGCCAGCAGCTTAGCTCATCTAGCGGTACAAGAGACCCAGTACTTC; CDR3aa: CASSLAHLAVQETQYF
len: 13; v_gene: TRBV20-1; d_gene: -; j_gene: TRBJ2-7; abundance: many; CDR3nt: TGCAGTGCTAGGCCTCGGGGTGGCTACGAGCAGTACTTC; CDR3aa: CSARPRGGYEQYF
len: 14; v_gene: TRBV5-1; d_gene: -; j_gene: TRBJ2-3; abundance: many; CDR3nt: TGCGCCACGGCTATGGCAACTAGCACAGATACGCAGTATTTT; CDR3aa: CATAMATSTDTQYF
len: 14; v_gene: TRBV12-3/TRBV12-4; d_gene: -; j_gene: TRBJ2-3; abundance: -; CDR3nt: TGTGCCACCGACCGCGGGGACAGCCCGGATACGCAGTATTTT; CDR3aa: CATDRGDSPDTQYF
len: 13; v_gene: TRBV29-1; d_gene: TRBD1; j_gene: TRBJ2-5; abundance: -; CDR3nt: TGCAGCACCGGGACAGGGGGGCGGGAGACCCAGTACTTC; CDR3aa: CSTGTGGRETQYF
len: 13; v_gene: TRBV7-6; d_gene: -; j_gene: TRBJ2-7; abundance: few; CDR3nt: TGTGCCAGCAGTAACGTTCCGCCCTACGAGCAGTACTTC; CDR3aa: CASSNVPPYEQYF
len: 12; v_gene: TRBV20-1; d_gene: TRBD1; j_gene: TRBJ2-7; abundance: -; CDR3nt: TGCAGTGCAATCGGGACAGCCCCCGAGCAGTACTTC; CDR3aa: CSAIGTAPEQYF
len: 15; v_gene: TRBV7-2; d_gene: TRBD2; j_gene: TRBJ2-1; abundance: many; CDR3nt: TGTGCCAGCAGGCTAGCGGGGGGGTACCACAATGAGCAGTTCTTC; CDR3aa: CASRLAGGYHNEQFF
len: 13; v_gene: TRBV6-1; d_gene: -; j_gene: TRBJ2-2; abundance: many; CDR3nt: TGTGCCATTGGGGCGGAAAACACCGGGGAGCTGTTTTTT; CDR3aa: CAIGAENTGELFF
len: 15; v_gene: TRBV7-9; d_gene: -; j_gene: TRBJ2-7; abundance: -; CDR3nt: TGTGCCAGCAGCCCGACGGCGACCTCTCGGAACGAGCAGTACTTC; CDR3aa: CASSPTATSRNEQYF
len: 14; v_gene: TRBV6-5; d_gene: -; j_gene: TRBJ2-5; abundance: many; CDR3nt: TGTGCCAGCAGTTACTCGACGGTAGAGCGGACCCAGTACTTC; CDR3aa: CASSYSTVERTQYF
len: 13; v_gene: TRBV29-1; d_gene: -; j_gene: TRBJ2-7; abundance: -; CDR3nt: TGCAGCGTTGGGGGGAAAAGCTCCTACGAGCAGTACTTC; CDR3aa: CSVGGKSSYEQYF
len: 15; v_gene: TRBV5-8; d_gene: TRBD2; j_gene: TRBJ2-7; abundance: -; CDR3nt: TGTGCCAGCAGCTTAGGAGCGGGAGATACCTACGAGCAGTACTTC; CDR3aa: CASSLGAGDTYEQYF
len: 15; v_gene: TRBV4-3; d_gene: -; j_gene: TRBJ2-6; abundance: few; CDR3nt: TGCGCCAGCAGCCAATGGTGGAGTGGGGCCAACGTCCTGACTTTC; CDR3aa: CASSQWWSGANVLTF